Below are 9 T cell receptor beta chains sequenced from a single sample in a study of blood T cell repertoires in COVID-19 (dated by TCRdb to about 2020). Receptor libraries were prepared by the immunoSEQ multiplex PCR assay. As stored in TCRdb, this immuneACCESS dataset retains in-frame rearrangements with V and J assigned. A fraction of the clones does not appear; measured against another copy, unresolved V genes explain less than half of the discrepancy, and the remainder lacks a known reason. The sample has approximately 160,000 clones on record, about three quarters of them singletons. Roughly 8.4% of the sample is taken by the ten largest. The sample comprised peripheral blood. The origin of the receptors is a man in his 60s with acute or convalescent COVID-19.

CDR3 loop: CASSFQAGEGDTQYF. In DNA form, the CDR3 reads TGTGCCAGCAGCTTTCAAGCGGGGGAGGGAGATACGCAGTATTTT. V gene TRBV12-1 combines with J gene TRBJ2-3; the D call of TRBD2 is as the table states it, not checked on the DNA. TRBV12-1 is a documented pseudogene. The CDR3 loop spans 15 amino acids.

The CDR3 sequence: CASSLAFGTDTEAFF. The CDR3 region has the DNA TGTGCCAGCAGCTTAGCGTTTGGCACCGACACTGAAGCTTTCTTT. This rearrangement joins TRBV7-2 to TRBJ1-1; D remains ambiguous. The CDR3 consists of 15 residues. Germline V gene sequence: CDR1 SGHTA, CDR2 FQGNSA. Trimming removed 0 bases from V and 3 bases from J, with 11 bases in between.

The rearrangement uses TRBV6-5 and TRBJ2-5; TRBD2 might be the D (6 bases). Trimming took off 6 bases at V and 5 bases at J, with 16 bases between the two ends. The CDR3 runs 14 residues. Germline loops: CDR1 MNHEY, CDR2 SVGAGI. For the CDR3, the DNA is TGTGCCAGCAGCACACCTGGAGGGCGGGAGACCCAGTACTTC. Protein product: CASSTPGGRETQYF.

The rearrangement uses TRBV4-3 and TRBJ2-1; a possible D gene is TRBD2 (5 bases). Trimming removed 0 bases at V and 5 bases at J, with 11 bases between. The V gene's germline CDR1 is LGHNA and CDR2 YSLEER. CDR3 length equals 15 residues. This CDR3 is CASSQELVWDNEQFF. DNA for the CDR3: TGCGCCAGCAGCCAAGAACTAGTCTGGGACAATGAGCAGTTCTTC.

This chain connects TRBV5-6 to TRBJ2-5, with 11 nucleotides matching TRBD2. Per germline, CDR1 SGHDT and CDR2 YYEEEE. Germline trimming cut 0 bases from V and 2 bases from J; bases unmatched to any gene: 3. This CDR3 is 16 amino acids long. The CDR3 sequence: CASSLELAGVQETQYF. CDR3 nucleotide sequence: TGTGCCAGCAGCTTGGAACTAGCGGGGGTACAAGAGACCCAGTACTTC.

The chain links TRBV5-1 to TRBJ2-3; D not certain. The CDR3 has 13 amino acids. V dropped 4 bases and J dropped 11 bases, with 17 bases sitting between them. Germline-derived CDR1 and CDR2 are SGHRS and YFSETQ. CDR3 coding DNA: TGCGCCAGCAGCCTCCGAGTGGGCCACGGGCAGTATTTT. It translates to CASSLRVGHGQYF.

This clone was seen a handful of times. The chain carries TRBV24-1 and TRBJ1-2; possible D gene TRBD1, 6 bases. The V gene lost 3 bases and the J gene lost 5 bases, with 12 bases spanning the gap. Germline CDR1 KGHDR, CDR2 SFDVKD. This CDR3 contains 14 residues. For the CDR3, the DNA is TGTGCCACCAGTGATCCCACAGGGATGTATGGCTACACCTTC. It yields the protein CATSDPTGMYGYTF.

This chain links TRBV6-6 with TRBJ1-1; D remains unclear. CDR3 length equals 15 residues. V dropped 2 bases and J dropped 1 base, with 11 bases sitting between them. Per germline, CDR1 MNHNY and CDR2 SVGAGI (reference sequence). The CDR3 DNA reads as TGTGCCAGCAGTTACCCGAGGATTGGGAACACTGAAGCTTTCTTT. Protein product: CASSYPRIGNTEAFF.

This chain connects TRBV12-3 or TRBV12-4 to TRBJ1-1; D is unresolved. There are 11 residues in the CDR3. Trimming took off 6 bases at V and 4 bases at J, with 6 bases between the two ends. The CDR3 nucleotides are TGTGCCAGCAGCCTTTTCACTGAAGCTTTCTTT. Its protein product is CASSLFTEAFF.